These 17 T cell receptor beta chains were all obtained from the same sample, sequenced in a study of T cells in tuberculosis. TCRdb keeps only in-frame clones here, not all; method: immunoSEQ multiplex PCR. This table has 30,000 to 35,000 clones, approximately 93% appearing once. Material: PBMCs. The receptors were sampled from a donor between 10 and 35 years old with latent tuberculosis or without tuberculosis infection.

This chain links TRBV4-3 with TRBJ2-5; a weak D match, TRBD1 (5 bases). This CDR3 has 14 amino acids. The V end was cut by 1 base, the J end by 2 bases, with 8 bases between. Germline loops: CDR1 LGHNA, CDR2 YSLEER. The CDR3 sequence is CASSQAQEQETQYF. In DNA form, the CDR3 reads TGCGCCAGCAGCCAAGCACAGGAACAAGAGACCCAGTACTTC.

V and J are TRBV15 and TRBJ1-4; D ambiguous. V was shortened by 1 base and J by 4 bases, with 13 bases between the two germline ends. The germline gives CDR1 LNHNV, CDR2 YYDKDF (reference sequence). This CDR3 has 16 amino acids. CDR3: CATSRVPRRVNEKLFF. For the CDR3, the DNA is TGTGCCACCAGCAGAGTTCCCCGACGGGTTAATGAAAAACTGTTTTTT.

V usage is TRBV11-2 and J usage is TRBJ1-1; no clear D. Per germline, CDR1 SGHAT and CDR2 FQNNGV. This CDR3 comprises 13 residues. V lost 1 base, J lost 5 bases, and 8 bases lay in between. CDR3 sequence (DNA): TGTGCCAGCAGCTTAGGGAGGGAGACTGAAGCTTTCTTT. Translating it yields CASSLGRETEAFF.

This chain uses TRBV30 with TRBJ1-1; maybe TRBD1 (5 bases). Deletions cut 3 bases from V and 4 bases from J, with 12 bases between. Germline V gene sequence: CDR1 GTSNPN, CDR2 SVGIG (reference sequence). The CDR3 consists of 13 residues. For the CDR3, the DNA is TGTGCCTGGAGGACAGCGATCGGCACTGAAGCTTTCTTT. This translates into CAWRTAIGTEAFF.

The rearrangement links TRBV7-2 to TRBJ1-6, with D possibly TRBD1 on 6 matching bases. The V and J ends lost 6 bases and 7 bases respectively, with 13 bases between them. The CDR3 is 14 residues long. CDR1 and CDR2 from the germline V gene are SGHTA and FQGNSA. CDR3 residues: CASSYGRGNSPLHF. CDR3 coding DNA: TGTGCCAGCAGTTACGGGAGGGGGAATTCACCCCTCCACTTT. The whole variable domain, filled in from reference TRBV7-2 and TRBJ1-6, reads GAGVSQSPSNKVTEKGKDVELRCDPISGHTALYWYRQSLGQGLEFLIYFQGNSAPDKSGLPSDRFSAERTGGSVSTLTIQRTQQEDSAVYLCASSYGRGNSPLHFGNGTRLTVT.

The V gene is TRBV9, the J gene TRBJ2-3; 7 bases match TRBD2. The J segment lost 0 bases and the V segment lost 4 bases, leaving 8 bases of the junction unmatched. The CDR3 totals 16 residues. The V gene's germline CDR1 is SGDLS and CDR2 YYNGEE. The CDR3 nucleotides read TGTGCCAGCAGCCCAGCTGGGGGGGGGAGCACAGATACGCAGTATTTT. Amino acids: CASSPAGGGSTDTQYF.

This clone was seen just once. The genes are TRBV11-2 and TRBJ2-7; tentatively, D is TRBD1 (6 bases). V was pared by 5 bases and J by 5 bases, with 19 bases between. This CDR3 has 15 amino acids. The germline V gene encodes CDR1 SGHAT and CDR2 FQNNGV. The CDR3 region has the DNA TGTGCCAGCAGCACCTTACAGGGAATTGAGAACGAGCAGTACTTC. It translates to CASSTLQGIENEQYF.

Only a few counts were recorded for this clone. The V gene is TRBV9, the J gene TRBJ1-6; 8 bases match TRBD1. The CDR3 runs to 14 residues. V lost 2 bases, J lost 10 bases, and 5 bases stayed unmatched. CDR1 SGDLS and CDR2 YYNGEE come from the germline V gene. CDR3 residues: CASSVQGARSPLHF. CDR3 bases: TGTGCCAGCAGCGTTCAGGGGGCACGGTCACCCCTCCACTTT.

The rearrangement joins TRBV28 to TRBJ2-7, with TRBD1 matching 7 bases. V trimming: 3 bases; J trimming: 4 bases; junction bases outside the gene matches: 9. The germline CDR1 and CDR2 sequences are MDHEN and SYDVKM. The CDR3 runs to 15 residues. The CDR3 loop is CASSLGDRDRYEQYF. For the CDR3, the DNA is TGTGCCAGCAGTTTGGGAGACAGGGATAGGTACGAGCAGTACTTC.

This clone was detected once. J is TRBJ1-1 and V is TRBV7-2; 7 nucleotides agree with TRBD1. There are 13 residues in the CDR3. The V segment lost 1 base and the J segment 5 bases; nucleotides outside the gene matches: 1. Germline loops: CDR1 SGHTA, CDR2 FQGNSA. The DNA of the CDR3 is TGTGCCAGCAGCTTAGAACAGGGGACTGAAGCTTTCTTT. Protein product: CASSLEQGTEAFF.

The J gene is TRBJ2-3, the V gene TRBV11-3; no firm D call. The CDR3 loop spans 11 amino acids. V lost 7 bases and J lost 6, with 8 bases in between. Per germline, CDR1 SGHNT and CDR2 YENEEA. DNA of the CDR3: TGTGCCAGCACCTCGCGGGATACGCAGTATTTT. Amino acids: CASTSRDTQYF.

The rearrangement links TRBV18 to TRBJ2-1, with TRBD1 matching 7 bases. The CDR3 totals 16 residues. V shed 1 base, J shed 5 bases, and the junction held 8 bases outside the gene matches. Germline CDR1 reads KGHSH; CDR2 reads LQKENI. DNA of the CDR3: TGTGCCAGCTCACCACGCCCGGGACAGAACCACAATGAGCAGTTCTTC. This encodes CASSPRPGQNHNEQFF.

The chain carries TRBV5-1 and TRBJ2-1; maybe TRBD1 (6 bases). The V end was cut by 4 bases, the J end by 12 bases, with 20 bases between. The CDR3 consists of 14 residues. Germline values: CDR1 SGHRS, CDR2 YFSETQ. Here the CDR3 reads CASSTDGQNGGQFF. The CDR3 bases are TGCGCCAGCAGCACGGACGGACAGAATGGGGGGCAGTTCTTC. Filled out from reference TRBV5-1 and TRBJ2-1, the complete variable domain reads KAGVTQTPRYLIKTRGQQVTLSCSPISGHRSVSWYQQTPGQGLQFLFEYFSETQRNKGNFPGRFSGRQFSNSRSEMNVSTLELGDSALYLCASSTDGQNGGQFFGPGTRLTVL.

The rearrangement uses TRBV7-2 and TRBJ1-4; no clear D gene. The V end lost 5 bases, the J end lost 8 bases, and 9 bases lay between the germline ends. CDR1 and CDR2 from the germline V gene are SGHTA and FQGNSA. The CDR3 has 12 amino acids. Here the CDR3 DNA reads TGTGCCAGCAGCCGGAGCCAAGAAAAACTGTTTTTT. Its protein is CASSRSQEKLFF.

V and J are TRBV9 and TRBJ2-1; 9 nucleotides match TRBD1. Germline V gives CDR1 SGDLS, CDR2 YYNGEE. This CDR3 has 13 amino acids. Unmatched junction bases numbered 1, after V lost 3 bases and J lost 6 bases. DNA of the CDR3: TGTGCCAGCAGCGCGGGACAGGGCAATGAGCAGTTCTTC. Encoded protein: CASSAGQGNEQFF.

The chain links TRBV30 to TRBJ2-7, with 7 positions matching TRBD2. Germline values: CDR1 GTSNPN, CDR2 SVGIG (reference sequence). Unmatched junction bases numbered 5, after V lost 0 bases and J lost 3 bases. This CDR3 is 14 amino acids long. The CDR3 DNA reads TGTGCCTGGAGTGTACGACTAGCTGGCTACGAGCAGTACTTC. It specifies CAWSVRLAGYEQYF. The full variable domain, rest sourced from reference TRBV30 and TRBJ2-7, is SQTIHQWPATLVQPVGSPLSLECTVEGTSNPNLYWYRQAAGRGLQLLFYSVGIGQISSEVPQNLSASRPQDRQFILSSKKLLLSDSGFYLCAWSVRLAGYEQYFGPGTRLTVT.

This rearrangement joins TRBV4-3 to TRBJ1-1, with no clear D. V was clipped by 7 bases and J by 1 base, with 19 bases between them. Germline V gene data show CDR1 as LGHNA and CDR2 as YSLEER. CDR3 length equals 16 residues. The CDR3 nucleotides read TGCGCCAGCACCCCGTTTATCGGAGCGGGGAACACTGAAGCTTTCTTT. It is translated as CASTPFIGAGNTEAFF.